One sample yielded the 4 T cell receptor beta chains listed below, sequenced in a study of cytomegalovirus exposure and HLA in healthy donors (dated by TCRdb to 2016 to 2017). Library creation used the immunoSEQ multiplex PCR assay. This is the immuneACCESS table as TCRdb keeps it, with only in-frame sequences that have V and J called. A part of the clones is gone; compared with another copy, unresolved V genes explain less than half, and the rest is unexplained. In all, the sample holds roughly 200,000 clones, and approximately 89% of those were seen once. About 7.2% of the sample is taken by the ten largest. Sequencing used PBMCs. These TCRs come from a man aged 25-45 years in good health and CMV-seropositive.

V is TRBV19 and J is TRBJ1-1; 7 positions agree with TRBD1. Germline trimming cut 4 bases from V and 7 bases from J; bases unmatched to any gene: 9. CDR1 is LNHDA, CDR2 SQIVND, per germline (reference sequence). This CDR3 is 14 amino acids long. The CDR3 DNA reads TGTGCCAGTAGTACGGGGCAGGGGGTGAGTGAAGCTTTCTTT. Translating it yields CASSTGQGVSEAFF.

This clone was seen a few times. The genes are TRBV28 and TRBJ2-1, with D perhaps TRBD2 (5 bases). CDR1 and CDR2 from the germline V gene are MDHEN and SYDVKM. The CDR3 loop spans 13 amino acids. Trimming shortened V by 8 bases and J by 2 bases, and 10 bases separated the two germline ends. The CDR3 DNA reads as TGTGCCAGCTGTAGCGTTACCTACAATGAGCAGTTCTTC. Its protein product is CASCSVTYNEQFF.

The CDR3 reads CASSYGESHNEQFF. The CDR3 region has the DNA TGTGCCAGCAGTTACGGGGAGTCCCACAATGAGCAGTTCTTC. This rearrangement joins TRBV9 to TRBJ2-1; tentative D call: TRBD2 (5 bases). Per the germline V gene, CDR1 is SGDLS and CDR2 is YYNGEE. The CDR3 covers 14 residues. The ends were cut back, 5 bases at V and 5 bases at J, with 14 bases in the middle.

The rearrangement links TRBV14 to TRBJ2-7; D is perhaps TRBD1 (6 bases). V gave up 6 bases and J gave up 7 bases, with 19 bases separating them. This CDR3 has 14 residues. Germline CDR1 and CDR2: SGHDN and FVKESK. CDR3 sequence: CASRYGTSFGEQYF. CDR3 coding DNA: TGTGCCAGCAGATACGGGACAAGCTTTGGTGAGCAGTACTTC.